This entry is about one TCR beta chain. This table comes from immunoSEQ multiplex PCR, and its TCRdb copy is limited to in-frame clones, with some not included. The sample has 120,000 to 150,000 clones, more than 70% seen once. The CDR3 consists of 15 residues. The V gene end was trimmed by 4 bases and the J gene end by 7 bases; junction bases not matched to a gene: 12. From germline, CDR1 is SGHNT and CDR2 YYREEE (reference sequence). The entry originates in a study of blood T cell repertoires in COVID-19. Overall study: T cells, B-cell-depleted T cells, or PBMCs provided the cDNA or gDNA that served as material.

This chain uses TRBV5-4 with TRBJ2-5, with 8 bases fitting TRBD2. Sequencing used peripheral blood. The sequence came from a human donor in a cohort sampled during active COVID-19. The CDR3 loop reads CASSLAGLARGTQYF. As DNA, the CDR3 is TGTGCCAGCAGCCTCGCCGGACTAGCCCGGGGGACCCAGTACTTC. Drawing the rest from reference TRBV5-4 and TRBJ2-5, the complete variable domain is ETGVTQSPTHLIKTRGQQVTLRCSSQSGHNTVSWYQQALGQGPQFIFQYYREEENGRGNFPPRFSGLQFPNYSSELNVNALELDDSALYLCASSLAGLARGTQYFGPGTRLLVL.